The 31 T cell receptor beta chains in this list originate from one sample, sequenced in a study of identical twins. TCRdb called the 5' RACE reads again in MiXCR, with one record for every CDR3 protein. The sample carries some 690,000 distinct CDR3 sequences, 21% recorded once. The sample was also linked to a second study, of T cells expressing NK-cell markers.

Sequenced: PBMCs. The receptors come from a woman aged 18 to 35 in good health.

The CDR3 is CASTGREHGELFF. The CDR3 DNA follows: TGTGCCAGCACGGGGAGAGAACACGGGGAGCTGTTTTTT. V gene TRBV2 combines with J gene TRBJ2-2; possibly TRBD2 for D (5 bases). The CDR3 loop spans 13 amino acids. CDR1 is SNHLY and CDR2 is FYNNEI in the germline V gene. V was pared by 7 bases and J by 7 bases, with 13 bases between.

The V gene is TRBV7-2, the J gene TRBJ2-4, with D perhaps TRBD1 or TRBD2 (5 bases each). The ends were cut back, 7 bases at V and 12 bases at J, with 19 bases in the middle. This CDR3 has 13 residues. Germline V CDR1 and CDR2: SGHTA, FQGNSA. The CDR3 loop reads CASTRGTEGYQYF. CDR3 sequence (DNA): TGTGCCAGCACCCGCGGCACAGAGGGGTATCAGTACTTC.

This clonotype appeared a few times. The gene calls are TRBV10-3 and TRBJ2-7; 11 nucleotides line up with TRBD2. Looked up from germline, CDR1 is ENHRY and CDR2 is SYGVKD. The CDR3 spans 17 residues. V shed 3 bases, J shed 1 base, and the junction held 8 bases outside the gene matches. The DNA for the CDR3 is TGTGCCATCAGTGATCGGGCTAGCGGGGGGCTTTCCTACGAGCAGTACTTC. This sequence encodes CAISDRASGGLSYEQYF.

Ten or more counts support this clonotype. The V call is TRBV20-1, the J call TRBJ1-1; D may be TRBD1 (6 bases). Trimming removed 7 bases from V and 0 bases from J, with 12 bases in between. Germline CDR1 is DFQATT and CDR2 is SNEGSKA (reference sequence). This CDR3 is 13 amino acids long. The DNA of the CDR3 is TGCAGTGTCCCGGGACATCTGAACACTGAAGCTTTCTTT. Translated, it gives CSVPGHLNTEAFF.

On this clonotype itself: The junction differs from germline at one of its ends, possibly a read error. CDR3 residues: CATCPELGSYERYF. The CDR3 DNA is TGTGCCACCTGCCCGGAACTAGGGAGCTACGAGCGGTACTTC. The V gene is TRBV10-3, the J gene TRBJ2-7; D may be TRBD2 (5 bases). Germline CDR1 is ENHRY and CDR2 is SYGVKD. The CDR3 totals 14 residues.

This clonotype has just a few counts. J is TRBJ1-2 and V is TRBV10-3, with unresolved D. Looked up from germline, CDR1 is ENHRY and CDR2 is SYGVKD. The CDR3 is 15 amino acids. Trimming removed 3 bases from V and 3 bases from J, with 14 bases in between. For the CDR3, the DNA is TGTGCCATCAGTGAAGGCAGGCACCGTGACTATGGCTACACCTTC. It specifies CAISEGRHRDYGYTF.

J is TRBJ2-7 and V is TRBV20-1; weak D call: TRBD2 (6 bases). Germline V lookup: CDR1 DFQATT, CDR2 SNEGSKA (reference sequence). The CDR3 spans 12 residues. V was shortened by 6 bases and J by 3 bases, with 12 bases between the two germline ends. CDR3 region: CSAASGVYEQYF. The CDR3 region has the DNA TGCAGTGCCGCCTCGGGGGTCTACGAGCAGTACTTC.

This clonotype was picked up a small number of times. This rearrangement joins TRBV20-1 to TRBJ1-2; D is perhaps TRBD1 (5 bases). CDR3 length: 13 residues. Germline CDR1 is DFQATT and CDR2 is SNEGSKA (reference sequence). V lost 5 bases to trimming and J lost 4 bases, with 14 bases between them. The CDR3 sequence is CSARQDSSYGYTF. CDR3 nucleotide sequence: TGCAGTGCTCGACAAGACAGCAGCTATGGCTACACCTTC.

The CDR3 coding sequence is TGCAGTGCTTTCAAGGGGGGCGGGGGCAATGAGCAGTTCTTC. It yields the protein CSAFKGGGGNEQFF. The chain is built from TRBV20-1 and TRBJ2-1; D might be TRBD2 (7 bases). From germline, CDR1 is DFQATT and CDR2 SNEGSKA (reference sequence). The V and J ends lost 5 bases and 6 bases respectively, with 17 bases between them. The CDR3 has 14 amino acids.

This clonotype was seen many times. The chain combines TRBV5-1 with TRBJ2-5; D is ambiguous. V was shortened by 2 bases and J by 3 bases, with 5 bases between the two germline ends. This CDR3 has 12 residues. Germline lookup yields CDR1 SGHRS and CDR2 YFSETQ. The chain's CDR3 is CASSFQEETQYF. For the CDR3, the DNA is TGCGCCAGCAGCTTCCAGGAAGAGACCCAGTACTTC.

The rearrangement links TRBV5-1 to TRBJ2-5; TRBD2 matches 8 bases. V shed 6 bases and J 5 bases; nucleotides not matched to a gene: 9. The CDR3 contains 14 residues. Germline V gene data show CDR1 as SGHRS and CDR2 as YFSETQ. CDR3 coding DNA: TGCGCCAGCAAACAGAGCGGGGGAGGGGAGACCCAGTACTTC. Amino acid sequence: CASKQSGGGETQYF.

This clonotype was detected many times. The CDR3 protein is CSVGTGDSNQPQHF. CDR3 sequence (DNA): TGCAGCGTAGGGACGGGCGATAGCAATCAGCCCCAGCATTTT. The chain uses TRBV29-1 and TRBJ1-5; D perhaps matches TRBD1 (5 bases). The CDR3 extends over 14 amino acids. Germline loops: CDR1 SQVTM, CDR2 ANQGSEA. V was clipped by 6 bases and J by 0 bases, with 12 bases between them.

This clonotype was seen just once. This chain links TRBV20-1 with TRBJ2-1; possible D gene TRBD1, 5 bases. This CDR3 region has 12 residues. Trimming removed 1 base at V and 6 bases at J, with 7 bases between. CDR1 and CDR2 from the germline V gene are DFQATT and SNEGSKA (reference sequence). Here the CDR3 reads CSARGQSNEQFF. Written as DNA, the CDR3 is TGCAGTGCTAGAGGACAGTCCAATGAGCAGTTCTTC.

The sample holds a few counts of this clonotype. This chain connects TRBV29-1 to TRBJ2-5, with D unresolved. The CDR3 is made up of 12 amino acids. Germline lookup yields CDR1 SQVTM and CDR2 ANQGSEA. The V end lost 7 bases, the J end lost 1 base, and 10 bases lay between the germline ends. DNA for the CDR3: TGCAGCGGGGTGGCCTTCCAAGAGACCCAGTACTTC. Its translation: CSGVAFQETQYF.

The CDR3 protein is CSALYRWSFEQYF. The CDR3 DNA reads as TGCAGTGCTCTTTACAGGTGGAGCTTCGAGCAGTACTTC. This chain uses TRBV20-1 with TRBJ2-7; weak D call: TRBD1 (5 bases). CDR3 length: 13 amino acids. Germline V gene data show CDR1 as DFQATT and CDR2 as SNEGSKA (reference sequence). V was cut by 5 bases and J by 6 bases, with 17 bases left in between.

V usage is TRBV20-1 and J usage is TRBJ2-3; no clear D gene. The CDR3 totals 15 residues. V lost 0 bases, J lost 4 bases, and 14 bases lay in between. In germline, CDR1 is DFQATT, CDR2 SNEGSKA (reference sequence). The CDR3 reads CSARDWAARADTQYF. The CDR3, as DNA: TGCAGTGCTAGAGATTGGGCGGCTCGGGCAGATACGCAGTATTTT.

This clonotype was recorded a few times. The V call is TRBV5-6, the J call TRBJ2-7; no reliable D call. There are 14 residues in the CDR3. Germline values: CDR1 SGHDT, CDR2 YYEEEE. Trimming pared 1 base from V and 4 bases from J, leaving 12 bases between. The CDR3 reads CASSLSGRPYEQYF. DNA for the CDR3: TGTGCCAGCAGCTTGTCGGGCAGGCCTTACGAGCAGTACTTC.

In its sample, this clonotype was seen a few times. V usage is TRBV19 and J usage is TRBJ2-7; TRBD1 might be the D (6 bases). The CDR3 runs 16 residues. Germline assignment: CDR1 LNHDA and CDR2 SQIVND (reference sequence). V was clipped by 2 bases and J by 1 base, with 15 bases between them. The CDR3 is CASSIKGPTGSYEQYF. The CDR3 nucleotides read TGTGCCAGTAGTATAAAGGGACCTACAGGGTCCTACGAGCAGTACTTC.

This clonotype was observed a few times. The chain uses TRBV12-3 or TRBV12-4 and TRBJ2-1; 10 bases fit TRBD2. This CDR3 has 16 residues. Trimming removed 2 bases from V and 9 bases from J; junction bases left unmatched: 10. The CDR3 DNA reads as TGTGCCAGCAGTTTAAGGCCTAGCGGGAGTGTCAGTGAGCAGTTCTTC. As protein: CASSLRPSGSVSEQFF.

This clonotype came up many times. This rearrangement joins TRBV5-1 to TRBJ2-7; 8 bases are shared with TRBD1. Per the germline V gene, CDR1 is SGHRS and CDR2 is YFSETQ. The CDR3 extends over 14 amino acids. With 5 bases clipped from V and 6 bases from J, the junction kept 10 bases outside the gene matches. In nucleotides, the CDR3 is TGCGCCAGCAGTTCCGGGACAGGAACTCGCGAGCAGTACTTC. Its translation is CASSSGTGTREQYF.

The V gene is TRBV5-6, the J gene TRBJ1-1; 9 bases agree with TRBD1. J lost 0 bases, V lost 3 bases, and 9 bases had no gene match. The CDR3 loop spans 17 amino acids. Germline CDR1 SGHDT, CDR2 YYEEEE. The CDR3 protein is CASSSRDRVWMNTEAFF. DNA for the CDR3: TGTGCCAGCAGCTCCCGGGACAGGGTGTGGATGAACACTGAAGCTTTCTTT.

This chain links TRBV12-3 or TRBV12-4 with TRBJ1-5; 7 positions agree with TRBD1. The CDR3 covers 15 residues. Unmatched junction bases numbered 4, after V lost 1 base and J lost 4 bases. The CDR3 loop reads CASSLEGARNQPQHF. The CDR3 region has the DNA TGTGCCAGCAGTTTAGAGGGGGCTAGGAATCAGCCCCAGCATTTT.

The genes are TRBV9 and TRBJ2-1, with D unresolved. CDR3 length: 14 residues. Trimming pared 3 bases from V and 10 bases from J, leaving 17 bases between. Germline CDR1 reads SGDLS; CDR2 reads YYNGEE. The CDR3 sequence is CASSAFSRVGEQFF. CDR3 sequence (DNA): TGTGCCAGCAGCGCCTTCTCTAGGGTCGGCGAGCAGTTCTTC. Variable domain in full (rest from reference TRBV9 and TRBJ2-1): DSGVTQTPKHLITATGQRVTLRCSPRSGDLSVYWYQQSLDQGLQFLIQYYNGEERAKGNILERFSAQQFPDLHSELNLSSLELGDSALYFCASSAFSRVGEQFFGPGTRLTVL.

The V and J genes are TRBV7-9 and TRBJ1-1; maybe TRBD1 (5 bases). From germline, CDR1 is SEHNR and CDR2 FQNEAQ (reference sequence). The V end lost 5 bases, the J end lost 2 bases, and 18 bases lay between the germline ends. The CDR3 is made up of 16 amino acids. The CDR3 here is CASSRYGGSRNTEAFF. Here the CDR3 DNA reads TGTGCCAGCAGCCGATATGGGGGAAGCAGAAACACTGAAGCTTTCTTT.

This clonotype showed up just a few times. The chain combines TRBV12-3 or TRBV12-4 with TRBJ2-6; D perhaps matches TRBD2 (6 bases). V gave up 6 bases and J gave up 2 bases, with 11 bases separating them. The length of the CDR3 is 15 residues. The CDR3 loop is CASRGRLAGANVLTF. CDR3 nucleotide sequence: TGTGCCAGCAGGGGGAGGCTGGCTGGGGCCAACGTCCTGACTTTC.

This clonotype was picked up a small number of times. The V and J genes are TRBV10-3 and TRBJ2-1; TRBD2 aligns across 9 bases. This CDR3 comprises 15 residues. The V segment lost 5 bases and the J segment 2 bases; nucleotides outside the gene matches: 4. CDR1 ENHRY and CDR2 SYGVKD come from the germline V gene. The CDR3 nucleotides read TGTGCCATCAGTCGGGCTAGCGGGACCTACAATGAGCAGTTCTTC. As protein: CAISRASGTYNEQFF.

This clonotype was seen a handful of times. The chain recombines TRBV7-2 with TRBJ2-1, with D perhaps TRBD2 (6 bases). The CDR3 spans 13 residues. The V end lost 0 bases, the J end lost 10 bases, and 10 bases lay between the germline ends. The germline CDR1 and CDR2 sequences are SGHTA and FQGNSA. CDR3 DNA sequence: TGTGCCAGCAGCTTAGCGATGGGGAGGGAGCAGTTCTTC. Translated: CASSLAMGREQFF.

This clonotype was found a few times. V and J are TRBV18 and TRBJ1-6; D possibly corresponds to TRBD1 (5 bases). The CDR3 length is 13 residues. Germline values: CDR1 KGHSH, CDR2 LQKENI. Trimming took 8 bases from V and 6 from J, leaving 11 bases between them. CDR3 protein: CASTTESNSPLHF. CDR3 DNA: TGTGCCAGCACGACAGAAAGTAATTCACCCCTCCACTTT.

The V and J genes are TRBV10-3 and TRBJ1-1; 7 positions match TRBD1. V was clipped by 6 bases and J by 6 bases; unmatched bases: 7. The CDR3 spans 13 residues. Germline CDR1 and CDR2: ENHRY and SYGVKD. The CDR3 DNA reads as TGTGCCATCAGGACCAGGGGGACGTCTGAAGCTTTCTTT. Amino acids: CAIRTRGTSEAFF.

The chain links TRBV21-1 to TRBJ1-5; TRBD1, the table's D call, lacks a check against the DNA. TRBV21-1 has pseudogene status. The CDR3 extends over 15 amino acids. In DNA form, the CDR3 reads TGTGCCAGCAGCTTCCGACAGGTTTGGAATCAGCCCCAGCATTTT. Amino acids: CASSFRQVWNQPQHF.

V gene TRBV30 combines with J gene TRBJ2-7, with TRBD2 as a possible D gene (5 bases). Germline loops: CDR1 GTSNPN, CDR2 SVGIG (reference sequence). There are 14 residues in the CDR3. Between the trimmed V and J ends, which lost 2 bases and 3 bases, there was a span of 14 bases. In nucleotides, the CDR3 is TGTGCCTGGAGTACTAGGAAGACCCTCTACGAGCAGTACTTC. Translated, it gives CAWSTRKTLYEQYF.